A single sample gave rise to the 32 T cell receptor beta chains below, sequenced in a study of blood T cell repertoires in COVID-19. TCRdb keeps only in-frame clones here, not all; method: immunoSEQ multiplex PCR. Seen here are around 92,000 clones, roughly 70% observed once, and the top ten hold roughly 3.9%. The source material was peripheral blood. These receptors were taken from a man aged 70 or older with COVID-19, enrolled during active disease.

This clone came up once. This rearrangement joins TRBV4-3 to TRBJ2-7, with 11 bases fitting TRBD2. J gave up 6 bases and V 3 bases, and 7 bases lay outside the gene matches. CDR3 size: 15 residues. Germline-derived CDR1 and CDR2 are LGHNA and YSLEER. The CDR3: CASSHKLAGALEQYF. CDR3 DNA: TGCGCCAGCAGCCACAAACTAGCGGGGGCCCTCGAGCAGTACTTC.

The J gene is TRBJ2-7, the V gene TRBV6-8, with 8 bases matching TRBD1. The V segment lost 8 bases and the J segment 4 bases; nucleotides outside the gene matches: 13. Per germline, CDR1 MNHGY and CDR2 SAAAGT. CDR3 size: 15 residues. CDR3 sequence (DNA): TGTGCCAGCCGCAGGGGGCGAGAGCCCCTGTACGAGCAGTACTTC. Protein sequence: CASRRGREPLYEQYF.

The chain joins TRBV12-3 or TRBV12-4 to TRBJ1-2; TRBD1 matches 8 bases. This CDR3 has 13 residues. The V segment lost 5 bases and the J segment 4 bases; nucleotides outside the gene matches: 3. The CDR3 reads CASSGTGPYGYTF. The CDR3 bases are TGTGCCAGCAGTGGGACAGGCCCCTATGGCTACACCTTC.

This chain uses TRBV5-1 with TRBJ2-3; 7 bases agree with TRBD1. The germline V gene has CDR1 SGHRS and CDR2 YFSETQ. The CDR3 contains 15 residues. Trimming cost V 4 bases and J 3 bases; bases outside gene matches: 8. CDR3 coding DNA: TGCGCCAGCAGCAGAACGACAGGGTCGACAGATACGCAGTATTTT. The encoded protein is CASSRTTGSTDTQYF.

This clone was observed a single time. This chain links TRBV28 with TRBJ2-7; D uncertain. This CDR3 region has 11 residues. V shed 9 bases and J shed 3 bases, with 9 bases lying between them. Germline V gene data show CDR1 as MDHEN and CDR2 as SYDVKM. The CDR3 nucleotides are TGTGCCAGTGACGGCGGCTACGAGCAGTACTTC. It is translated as CASDGGYEQYF.

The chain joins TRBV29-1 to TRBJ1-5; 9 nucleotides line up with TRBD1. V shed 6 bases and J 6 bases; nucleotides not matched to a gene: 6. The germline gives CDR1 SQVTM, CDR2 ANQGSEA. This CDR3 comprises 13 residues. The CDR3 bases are TGCAGCGTAGCCTACAGGGGGCGTCAGCCCCAGCATTTT. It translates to CSVAYRGRQPQHF.

CDR3 amino acids: CASSPFPSGSMADTQYF. CDR3 coding DNA: TGTGCCAGCAGCCCTTTTCCCAGCGGGAGTATGGCAGATACGCAGTATTTT. The V gene is TRBV9, the J gene TRBJ2-3, with 8 bases fitting TRBD2. J was trimmed by 4 bases and V by 4 bases; bases with no gene match: 14. Germline lookup yields CDR1 SGDLS and CDR2 YYNGEE. CDR3 length: 17 amino acids. Together with reference TRBV9 and TRBJ2-3, the CDR3 gives the full variable domain: DSGVTQTPKHLITATGQRVTLRCSPRSGDLSVYWYQQSLDQGLQFLIQYYNGEERAKGNILERFSAQQFPDLHSELNLSSLELGDSALYFCASSPFPSGSMADTQYFGPGTRLTVL.

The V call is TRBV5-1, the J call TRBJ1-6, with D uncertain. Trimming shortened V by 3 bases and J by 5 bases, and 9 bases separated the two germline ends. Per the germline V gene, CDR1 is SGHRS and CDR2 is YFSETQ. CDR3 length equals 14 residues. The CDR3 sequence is CASSYESNNSPLHF. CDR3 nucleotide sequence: TGCGCCAGCAGCTACGAGAGCAATAATTCACCCCTCCACTTT.

CDR3 in DNA: TGTGCCAGCAGCGCGGGACAGGGAGACTATGGCTACACCTTC. This sequence encodes CASSAGQGDYGYTF. The V and J genes are TRBV11-2 and TRBJ1-2; 9 bases align to TRBD1. The CDR3 is made up of 14 amino acids. The junction had 4 bases not matched to a gene; V was cut back by 5 bases and J by 3 bases. Germline lookup yields CDR1 SGHAT and CDR2 FQNNGV.

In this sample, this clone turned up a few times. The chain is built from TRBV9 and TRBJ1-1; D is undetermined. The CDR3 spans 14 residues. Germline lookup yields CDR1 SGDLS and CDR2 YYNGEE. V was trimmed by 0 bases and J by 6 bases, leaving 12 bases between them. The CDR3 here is CASSVVESGAEAFF. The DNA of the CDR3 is TGTGCCAGCAGCGTAGTTGAAAGTGGAGCTGAAGCTTTCTTT.

For the CDR3, the DNA is TGTGCCAGCAGCGCCCCTAGCGGGAGGCGGTACAATGAGCAGTTCTTC. Protein product: CASSAPSGRRYNEQFF. The V call is TRBV7-8, the J call TRBJ2-1; 11 bases line up with TRBD2. Germline CDR1 SGHVS, CDR2 FQNEAQ. The junction had 7 bases not matched to a gene; V was cut back by 5 bases and J by 4 bases. The CDR3 consists of 16 residues.

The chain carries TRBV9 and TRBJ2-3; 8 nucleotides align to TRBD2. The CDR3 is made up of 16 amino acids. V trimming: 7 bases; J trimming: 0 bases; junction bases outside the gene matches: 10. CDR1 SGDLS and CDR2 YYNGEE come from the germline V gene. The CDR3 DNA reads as TGTGCCAGCGGAGGGCACGGGAGGGTTAGCACAGATACGCAGTATTTT. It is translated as CASGGHGRVSTDTQYF.

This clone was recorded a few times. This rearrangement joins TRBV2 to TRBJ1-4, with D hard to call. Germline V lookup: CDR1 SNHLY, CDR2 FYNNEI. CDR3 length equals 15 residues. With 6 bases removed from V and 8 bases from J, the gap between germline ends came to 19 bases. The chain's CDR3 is CASRADSSIREKLFF. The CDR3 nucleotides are TGTGCCAGCAGGGCGGACTCTTCGATCAGGGAAAAACTGTTTTTT.

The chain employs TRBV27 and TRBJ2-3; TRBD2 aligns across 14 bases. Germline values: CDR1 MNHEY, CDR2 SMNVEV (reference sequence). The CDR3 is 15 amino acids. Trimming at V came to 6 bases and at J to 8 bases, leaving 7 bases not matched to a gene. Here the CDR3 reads CASSPRTSGRTTQYF. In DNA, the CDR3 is TGTGCCAGCAGCCCCCGGACTAGCGGGAGGACTACGCAGTATTTT.

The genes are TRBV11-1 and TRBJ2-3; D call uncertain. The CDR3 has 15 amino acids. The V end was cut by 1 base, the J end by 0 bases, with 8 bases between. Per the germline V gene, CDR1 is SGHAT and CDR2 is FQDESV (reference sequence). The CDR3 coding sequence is TGTGCCAGCAGCTTAGGCGCCCTGAGCACAGATACGCAGTATTTT. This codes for CASSLGALSTDTQYF.

The CDR3 DNA follows: TGTGCCATCAGATCGGACAGAACTGGGGCCGGGGAGCTGTTTTTT. Translation gives CAIRSDRTGAGELFF. The chain is built from TRBV10-3 and TRBJ2-2; D possibly corresponds to TRBD1 (6 bases). V lost 6 bases to trimming and J lost 6 bases, with 17 bases between them. This CDR3 has 15 amino acids. Germline V lookup: CDR1 ENHRY, CDR2 SYGVKD.

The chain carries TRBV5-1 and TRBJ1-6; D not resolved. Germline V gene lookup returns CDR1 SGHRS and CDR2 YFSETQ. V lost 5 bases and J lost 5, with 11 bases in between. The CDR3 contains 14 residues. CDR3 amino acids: CASSPTENNSPLHF. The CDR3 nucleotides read TGCGCCAGCAGTCCGACGGAGAATAATTCACCCCTCCACTTT.

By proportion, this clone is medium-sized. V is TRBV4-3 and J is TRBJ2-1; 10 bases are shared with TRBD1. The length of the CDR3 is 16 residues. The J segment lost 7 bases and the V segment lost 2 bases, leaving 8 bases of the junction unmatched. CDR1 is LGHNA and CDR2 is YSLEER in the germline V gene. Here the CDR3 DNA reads TGCGCCAGCAGCCAACTTGGGACAGGGGTGGAGAATGAGCAGTTCTTC. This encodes CASSQLGTGVENEQFF.

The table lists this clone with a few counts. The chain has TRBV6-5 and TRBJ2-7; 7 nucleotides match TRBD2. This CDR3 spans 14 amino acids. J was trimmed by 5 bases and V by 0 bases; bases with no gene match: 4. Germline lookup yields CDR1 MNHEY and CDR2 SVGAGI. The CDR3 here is CASSYSLAQDEQYF. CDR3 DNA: TGTGCCAGCAGTTACTCACTAGCGCAGGACGAGCAGTACTTC.

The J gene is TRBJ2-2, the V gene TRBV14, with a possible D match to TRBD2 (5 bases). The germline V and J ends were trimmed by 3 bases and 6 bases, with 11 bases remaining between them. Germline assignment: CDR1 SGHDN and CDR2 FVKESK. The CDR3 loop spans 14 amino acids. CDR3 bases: TGTGCCAGCAGCCACTTTAAGGGAGCCGGGGAGCTGTTTTTT. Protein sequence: CASSHFKGAGELFF. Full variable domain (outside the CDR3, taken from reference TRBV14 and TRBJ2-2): EAGVTQFPSHSVIEKGQTVTLRCDPISGHDNLYWYRRVMGKEIKFLLHFVKESKQDESGMPNNRFLAERTGGTYSTLKVQPAELEDSGVYFCASSHFKGAGELFFGEGSRLTVL.

The CDR3 coding sequence is TGTGCCAGCAGCCAAGATAGACTAGCGGGAGGGCCGGGGACCGGGGAGCTGTTTTTT. Residues: CASSQDRLAGGPGTGELFF. V and J are TRBV3-1 (or the pseudogene TRBV3-2) and TRBJ2-2, with 14 bases lining up with TRBD2. The CDR3 loop spans 19 amino acids. The V and J ends lost 0 bases and 5 bases, in that order; junction bases with no gene match: 8. Germline V CDR1 and CDR2: LGHDT, YNNKEL (reference sequence).

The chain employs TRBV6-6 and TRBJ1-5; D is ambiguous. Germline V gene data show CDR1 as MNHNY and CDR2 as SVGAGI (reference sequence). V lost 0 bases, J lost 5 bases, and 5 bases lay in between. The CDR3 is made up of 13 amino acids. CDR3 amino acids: CASSYSGDQPQHF. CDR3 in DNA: TGTGCCAGCAGTTACTCCGGGGATCAGCCCCAGCATTTT.

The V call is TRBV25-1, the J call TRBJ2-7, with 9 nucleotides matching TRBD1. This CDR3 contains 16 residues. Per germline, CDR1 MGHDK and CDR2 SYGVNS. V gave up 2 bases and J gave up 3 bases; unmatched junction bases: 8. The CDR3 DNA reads TGTGCCAGCAGTGAACTTCTGGGGACAGGGAACTACGAGCAGTACTTC. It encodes CASSELLGTGNYEQYF.

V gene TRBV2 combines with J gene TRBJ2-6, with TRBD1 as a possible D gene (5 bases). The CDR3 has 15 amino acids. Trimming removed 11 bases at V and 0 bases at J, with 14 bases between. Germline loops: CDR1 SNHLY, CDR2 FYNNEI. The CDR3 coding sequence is TGTGCCGTAGAGACAGCAAGCTCTGGGGCCAACGTCCTGACTTTC. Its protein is CAVETASSGANVLTF. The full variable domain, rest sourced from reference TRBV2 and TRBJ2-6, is EPEVTQTPSHQVTQMGQEVILRCVPISNHLYFYWYRQILGQKVEFLVSFYNNEISEKSEIFDDQFSVERPDGSNFTLKIRSTKLEDSAMYFCAVETASSGANVLTFGAGSRLTVL.

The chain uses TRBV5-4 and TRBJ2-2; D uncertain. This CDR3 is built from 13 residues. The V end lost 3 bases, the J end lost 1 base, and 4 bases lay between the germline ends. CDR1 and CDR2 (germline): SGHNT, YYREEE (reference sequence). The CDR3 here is CASSSKNTGELFF. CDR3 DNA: TGTGCCAGCAGCTCCAAGAACACCGGGGAGCTGTTTTTT. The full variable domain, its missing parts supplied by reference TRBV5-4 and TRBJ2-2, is ETGVTQSPTHLIKTRGQQVTLRCSSQSGHNTVSWYQQALGQGPQFIFQYYREEENGRGNFPPRFSGLQFPNYSSELNVNALELDDSALYLCASSSKNTGELFFGEGSRLTVL.

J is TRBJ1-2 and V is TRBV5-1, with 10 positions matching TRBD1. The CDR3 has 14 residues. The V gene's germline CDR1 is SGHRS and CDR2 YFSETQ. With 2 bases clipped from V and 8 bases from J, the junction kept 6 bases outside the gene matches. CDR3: CASSFGTGEFGYTF. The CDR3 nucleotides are TGCGCCAGCAGCTTTGGGACAGGGGAATTCGGCTACACCTTC.

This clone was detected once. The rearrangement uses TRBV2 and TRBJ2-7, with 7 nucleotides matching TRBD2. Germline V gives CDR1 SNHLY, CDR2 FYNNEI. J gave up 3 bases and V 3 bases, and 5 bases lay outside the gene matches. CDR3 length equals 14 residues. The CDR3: CASSDGTIRYEQYF. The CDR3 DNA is TGTGCCAGCAGTGACGGGACTATCCGCTACGAGCAGTACTTC.

The CDR3 is CASSLLQGSNTEAFF. The CDR3 DNA follows: TGTGCCAGCAGTCTCCTACAGGGATCGAACACTGAAGCTTTCTTT. The chain is built from TRBV27 and TRBJ1-1; D might be TRBD1 (6 bases). V was pared by 5 bases and J by 1 base, with 14 bases between. The germline V gene has CDR1 MNHEY and CDR2 SMNVEV (reference sequence). The CDR3 consists of 15 residues.

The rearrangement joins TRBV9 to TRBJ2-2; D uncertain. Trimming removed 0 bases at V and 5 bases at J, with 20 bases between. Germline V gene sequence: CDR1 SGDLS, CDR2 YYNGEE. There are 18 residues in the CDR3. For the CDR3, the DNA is TGTGCCAGCAGCGTAGGTCCAGCGAGCTCTTATATGACCGGGGAGCTGTTTTTT. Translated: CASSVGPASSYMTGELFF.

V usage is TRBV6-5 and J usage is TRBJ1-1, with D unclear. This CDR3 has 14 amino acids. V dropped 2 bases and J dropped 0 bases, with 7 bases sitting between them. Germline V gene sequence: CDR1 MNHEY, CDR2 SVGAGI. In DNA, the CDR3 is TGTGCCAGCAGTTACCACAGCATGAACACTGAAGCTTTCTTT. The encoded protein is CASSYHSMNTEAFF.

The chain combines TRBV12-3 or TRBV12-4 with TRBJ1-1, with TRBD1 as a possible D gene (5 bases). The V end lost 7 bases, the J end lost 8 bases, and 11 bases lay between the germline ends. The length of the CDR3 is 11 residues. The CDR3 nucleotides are TGTGCCAGCAATCTTGGGGCAGAAGCTTTCTTT. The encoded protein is CASNLGAEAFF.

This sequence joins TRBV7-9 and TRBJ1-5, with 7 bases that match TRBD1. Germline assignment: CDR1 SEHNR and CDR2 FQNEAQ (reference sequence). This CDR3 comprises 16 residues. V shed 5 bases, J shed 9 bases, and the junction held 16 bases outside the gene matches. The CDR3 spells CASSRATGLAPWPQHF. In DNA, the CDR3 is TGTGCCAGCAGCCGTGCGACAGGGTTGGCCCCATGGCCCCAGCATTTT.